The 4 T cell receptor beta chains below all came from one sample that was sequenced in a study of post-analysis software for immune sequencing data. Carried by the TCR beta cDNA libraries were unique molecular identifiers. A single record per CDR3 protein comes from TCRdb applying MiXCR to the PCR reads. Of around 770,000 distinct CDR3 sequences in the sample, roughly 46% were seen once. These TCRs are of unknown antigen specificity. Findings of the study overall: Five TRBV segments appeared more often in patients than in controls, and TRBV5-6, TRBV5-1 and TRBV20-1 were among these.

Input material: blood. The origin of the receptors is a girl under 18 with multiple sclerosis.

This clonotype was found once. The chain links TRBV7-9 to TRBJ1-2; 11 bases are a match to TRBD1. The CDR3 covers 16 residues. The ends lost 5 bases at V and 0 bases at J; junction bases unmatched: 5. Germline V gene data show CDR1 as SEHNR and CDR2 as FQNEAQ (reference sequence). The CDR3 nucleotides read TGTGCCAGCAGCCCTAGGGACAGGGGGACTAACTATGGCTACACCTTC. It translates to CASSPRDRGTNYGYTF.

The rearrangement joins TRBV7-9 to TRBJ1-2; 7 nucleotides agree with TRBD1. CDR1 is SEHNR, CDR2 FQNEAQ, per germline (reference sequence). The trim removed 4 bases at V and 2 bases at J, leaving 22 bases unmatched. This CDR3 spans 20 amino acids. CDR3 in DNA: TGTGCCAGCAGCTCCCCGACGCATGGAAACAGGGGTCTGTCGAACTATGGCTACACCTTC. It is translated as CASSSPTHGNRGLSNYGYTF.

The gene calls are TRBV12-3 or TRBV12-4 and TRBJ2-1; weak D call: TRBD2 (5 bases). CDR3 size: 13 residues. Trimming removed 8 bases from V and 10 bases from J, with 18 bases in between. The CDR3 region is CASDGIRSGEQFF. The CDR3 bases are TGTGCCAGCGACGGGATCCGATCCGGGGAGCAGTTCTTC.

This clonotype has more than one count but fewer than ten. J is TRBJ2-4 and V is TRBV14, with D perhaps being TRBD1 or TRBD2 (5 bases each). The J call is uncertain, as TRBJ2-7 better fits the DNA end. This CDR3 region has 16 residues. Germline V gene sequence: CDR1 SGHDN, CDR2 FVKESK. CDR3 DNA sequence: TGTGCCAGCAGCCGATTTGGGGGAATATCGAACTACGAGCAGTACTTC. Protein sequence: CASSRFGGISNYEQYF.